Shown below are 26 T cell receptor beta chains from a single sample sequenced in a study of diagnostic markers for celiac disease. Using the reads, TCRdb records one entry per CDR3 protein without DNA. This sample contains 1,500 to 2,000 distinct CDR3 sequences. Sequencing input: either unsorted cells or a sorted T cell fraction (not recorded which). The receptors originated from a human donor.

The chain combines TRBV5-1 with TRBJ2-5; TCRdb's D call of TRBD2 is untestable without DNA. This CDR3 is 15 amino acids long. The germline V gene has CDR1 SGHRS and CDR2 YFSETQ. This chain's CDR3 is CASSLLAGAQETQYF.

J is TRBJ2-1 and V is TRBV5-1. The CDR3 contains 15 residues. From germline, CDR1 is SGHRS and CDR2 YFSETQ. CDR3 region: CASSHNGSPLNEQFF.

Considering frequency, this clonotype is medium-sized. The CDR3 loop is CASSYLARPNTQYF. V and J are TRBV11-2 and TRBJ2-3; as DNA is missing, the TRBD1 call by TCRdb cannot be tested. The length of the CDR3 is 14 residues. The germline gives CDR1 SGHAT, CDR2 FQNNGV.

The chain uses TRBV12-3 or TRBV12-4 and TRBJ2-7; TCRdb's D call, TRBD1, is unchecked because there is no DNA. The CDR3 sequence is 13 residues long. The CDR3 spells CASNKGTVDEQYF.

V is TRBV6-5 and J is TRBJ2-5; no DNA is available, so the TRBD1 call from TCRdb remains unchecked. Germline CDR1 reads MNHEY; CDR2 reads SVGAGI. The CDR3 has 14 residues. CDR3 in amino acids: CATTPTGSTTTQYF.

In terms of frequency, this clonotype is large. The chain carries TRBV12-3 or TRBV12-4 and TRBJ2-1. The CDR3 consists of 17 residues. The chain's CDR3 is CASSLAVGGRTNNEQFF.

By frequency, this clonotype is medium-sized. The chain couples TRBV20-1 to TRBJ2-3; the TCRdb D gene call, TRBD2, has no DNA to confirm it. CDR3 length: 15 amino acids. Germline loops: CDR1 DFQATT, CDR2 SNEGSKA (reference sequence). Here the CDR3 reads CSAEWTSGDTDTQYF.

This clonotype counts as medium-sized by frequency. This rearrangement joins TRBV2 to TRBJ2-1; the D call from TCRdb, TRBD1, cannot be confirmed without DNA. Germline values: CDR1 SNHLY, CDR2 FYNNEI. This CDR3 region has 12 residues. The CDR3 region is CASGGDTNEQFF.

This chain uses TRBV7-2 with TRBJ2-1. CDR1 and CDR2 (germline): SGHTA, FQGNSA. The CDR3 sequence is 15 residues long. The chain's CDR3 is CASSFTGPSRNEQFF.

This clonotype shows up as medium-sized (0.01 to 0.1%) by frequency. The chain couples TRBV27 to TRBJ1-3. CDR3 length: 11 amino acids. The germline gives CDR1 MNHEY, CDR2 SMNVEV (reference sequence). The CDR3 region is CARLVGNTIYF.

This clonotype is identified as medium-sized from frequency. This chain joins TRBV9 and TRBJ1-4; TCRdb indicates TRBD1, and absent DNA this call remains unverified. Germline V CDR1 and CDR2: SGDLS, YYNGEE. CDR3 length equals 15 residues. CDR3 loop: CASSVSGGPSEKLFF.

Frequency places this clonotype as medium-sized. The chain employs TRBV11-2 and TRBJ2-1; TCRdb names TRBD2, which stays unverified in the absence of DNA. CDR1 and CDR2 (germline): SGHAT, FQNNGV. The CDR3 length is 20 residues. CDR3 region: CASRKKGLAGVSGVYNEQFF.

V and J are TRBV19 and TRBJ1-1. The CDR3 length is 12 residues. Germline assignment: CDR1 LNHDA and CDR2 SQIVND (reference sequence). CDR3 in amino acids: CASSLINTEAFF. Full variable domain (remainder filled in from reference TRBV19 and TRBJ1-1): DGGITQSPKYLFRKEGQNVTLSCEQNLNHDAMYWYRQDPGQGLRLIYYSQIVNDFQKGDIAEGYSVSREKKESFPLTVTSAQKNPTAFYLCASSLINTEAFFGQGTRLTVV.

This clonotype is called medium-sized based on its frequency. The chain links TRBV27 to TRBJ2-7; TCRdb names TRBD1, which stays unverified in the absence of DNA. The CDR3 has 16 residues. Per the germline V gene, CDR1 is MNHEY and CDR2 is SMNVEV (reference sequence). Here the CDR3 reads CASSTSAGTLISSLYF.

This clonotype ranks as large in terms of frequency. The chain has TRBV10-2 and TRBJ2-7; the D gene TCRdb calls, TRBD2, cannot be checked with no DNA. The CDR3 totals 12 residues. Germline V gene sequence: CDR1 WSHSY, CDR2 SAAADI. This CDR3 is CASTPPSYEQYF.

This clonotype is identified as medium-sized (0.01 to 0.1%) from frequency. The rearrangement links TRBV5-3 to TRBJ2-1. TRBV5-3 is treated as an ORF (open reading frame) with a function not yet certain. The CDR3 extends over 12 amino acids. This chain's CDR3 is CARSLVFNEQFF.

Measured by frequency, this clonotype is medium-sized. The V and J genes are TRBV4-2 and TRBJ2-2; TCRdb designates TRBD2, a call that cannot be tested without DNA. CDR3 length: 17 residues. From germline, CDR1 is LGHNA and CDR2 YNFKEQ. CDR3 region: CASSQAESGRGSGELFF.

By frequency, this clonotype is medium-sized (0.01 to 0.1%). CDR3 protein: CSASSSGSIAGELFF. The rearrangement uses TRBV20-1 and TRBJ2-2; as DNA is missing, the TRBD2 call by TCRdb cannot be tested. Per germline, CDR1 DFQATT and CDR2 SNEGSKA (reference sequence). The CDR3 has 15 residues.

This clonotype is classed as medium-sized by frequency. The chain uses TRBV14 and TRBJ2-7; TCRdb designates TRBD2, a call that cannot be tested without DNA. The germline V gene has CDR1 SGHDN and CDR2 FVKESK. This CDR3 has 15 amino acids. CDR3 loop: CASSQGLAGVYEQYF.

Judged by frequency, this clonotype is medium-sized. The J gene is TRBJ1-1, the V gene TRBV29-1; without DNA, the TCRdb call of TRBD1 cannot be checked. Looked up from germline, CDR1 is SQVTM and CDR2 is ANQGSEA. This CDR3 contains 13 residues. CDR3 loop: CSFRGVGNTEAFF.

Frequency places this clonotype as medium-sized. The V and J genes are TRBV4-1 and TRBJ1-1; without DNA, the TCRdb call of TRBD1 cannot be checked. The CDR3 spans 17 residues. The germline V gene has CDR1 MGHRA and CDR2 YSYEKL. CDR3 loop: CASSQEAGRLGNTEAFF.

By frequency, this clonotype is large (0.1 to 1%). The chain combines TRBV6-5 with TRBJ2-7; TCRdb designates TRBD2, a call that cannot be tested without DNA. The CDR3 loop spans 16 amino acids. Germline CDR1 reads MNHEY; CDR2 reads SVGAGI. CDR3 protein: CASSYPVGGGFYEQYF.

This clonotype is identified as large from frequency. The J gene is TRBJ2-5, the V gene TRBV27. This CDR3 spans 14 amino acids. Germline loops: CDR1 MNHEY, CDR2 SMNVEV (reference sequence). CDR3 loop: CASSPIGFVETQYF.

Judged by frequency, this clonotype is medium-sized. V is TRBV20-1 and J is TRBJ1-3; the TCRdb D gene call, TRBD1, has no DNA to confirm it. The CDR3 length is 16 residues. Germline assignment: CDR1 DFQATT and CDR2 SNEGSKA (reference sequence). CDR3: CSARGWDSRTGNTIYF.

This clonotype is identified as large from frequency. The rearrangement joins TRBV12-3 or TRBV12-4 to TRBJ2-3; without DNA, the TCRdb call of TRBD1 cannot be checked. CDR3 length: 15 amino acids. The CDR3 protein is CASSSGQGSTDTQYF.

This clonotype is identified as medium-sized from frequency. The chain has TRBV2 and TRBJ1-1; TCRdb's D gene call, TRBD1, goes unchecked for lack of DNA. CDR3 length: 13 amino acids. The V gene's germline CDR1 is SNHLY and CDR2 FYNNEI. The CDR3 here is CASSGQGSTEAFF.